These 27 T cell receptor beta chains were sequenced from one sample in a study of T cell repertoires in cytomegalovirus infection. One entry per CDR3 protein results from TCRdb running MiXCR on the reads. The sample lists a few hundred thousand distinct CDR3 sequences; around a sixth were seen once. Source material: PBMCs. The receptor set was obtained from a human donor in good health (CMV status not recorded). Some clones in this sample may be carry-over from other donors' samples.

This clonotype was counted between two and nine times. V usage is TRBV28 and J usage is TRBJ1-2, with D possibly TRBD1 on 6 matching bases. The length of the CDR3 is 13 residues. The V gene lost 3 bases and the J gene lost 7 bases, with 12 bases spanning the gap. CDR1 is MDHEN, CDR2 SYDVKM, per germline. The CDR3 sequence is CASSLDRYSGYTF. The CDR3 DNA reads as TGTGCCAGCAGTTTGGACAGATATAGTGGCTACACCTTC.

The chain has TRBV19 and TRBJ1-5; D gene ambiguous. The CDR3 totals 14 residues. Germline assignment: CDR1 LNHDA and CDR2 SQIVND (reference sequence). The V end lost 2 bases, the J end lost 3 bases, and 8 bases lay between the germline ends. In DNA form, the CDR3 reads TGTGCCAGTAGTATAATGGCAGCCAATCAGCCCCAGCATTTT. Protein sequence: CASSIMAANQPQHF.

This clonotype was counted only a few times. The chain has TRBV28 and TRBJ2-1; D remains unclear. The CDR3 has 12 residues. Germline V gene sequence: CDR1 MDHEN, CDR2 SYDVKM. The V gene lost 3 bases and the J gene lost 8 bases, with 8 bases spanning the gap. CDR3 DNA sequence: TGTGCCAGCAGTTTCAACCCCCATGAGCAGTTCTTC. This gives the protein CASSFNPHEQFF. Using reference TRBV28 and TRBJ2-1 for the parts outside the CDR3, the full variable domain is DVKVTQSSRYLVKRTGEKVFLECVQDMDHENMFWYRQDPGLGLRLIYFSYDVKMKEKGDIPEGYSVSREKKERFSLILESASTNQTSMYLCASSFNPHEQFFGPGTRLTVL.

The rearrangement links TRBV18 to TRBJ2-1, with 9 bases aligning to TRBD2. The CDR3 totals 16 residues. V trimming: 2 bases; J trimming: 2 bases; junction bases outside the gene matches: 4. CDR1 and CDR2 from the germline V gene are KGHSH and LQKENI. CDR3 sequence: CASSPTAGGPYNEQFF. As DNA, the CDR3 is TGTGCCAGCTCACCAACAGCGGGAGGCCCCTACAATGAGCAGTTCTTC.

The V gene is TRBV12-3 or TRBV12-4, the J gene TRBJ2-5; 7 nucleotides align to TRBD1. J gave up 5 bases and V 4 bases, and 4 bases lay outside the gene matches. The CDR3 loop spans 13 amino acids. The CDR3 DNA sequence: TGTGCCAGCAGTTGGGGACAGCACGAGACCCAGTACTTC. It specifies CASSWGQHETQYF.

This clonotype was seen a few times. The chain combines TRBV5-4 with TRBJ2-3; no definite D call. The CDR3 extends over 16 amino acids. CDR1 and CDR2 (germline): SGHNT, YYREEE (reference sequence). V lost 1 base, J lost 2 bases, and 14 bases lay in between. This chain's CDR3 is CASSLRSSSTTDTQYF. The DNA for the CDR3 is TGTGCCAGCAGCTTGAGGTCTAGTTCCACCACAGATACGCAGTATTTT.

This clonotype was seen more than once but under ten times. The rearrangement links TRBV18 to TRBJ2-7, with a weak D call TRBD2 (6 bases). In germline, CDR1 is KGHSH, CDR2 LQKENI. Trimming left V 0 bases short and J 2 bases short, with 8 bases between. The CDR3 is 14 residues long. As DNA, the CDR3 is TGTGCCAGCTCACCACCTCGGACTACCTACGAGCAGTACTTC. This gives the protein CASSPPRTTYEQYF.

This clonotype has a count of ten or more. In DNA, the CDR3 is TGTGCCAGCAGCCCGCGTACTAGCGGGAGAGGGTGGTATGAGCAGTTCTTC. It yields the protein CASSPRTSGRGWYEQFF. The chain has TRBV7-2 and TRBJ2-1, with 11 bases matching TRBD2. J gave up 8 bases and V 5 bases, and 14 bases lay outside the gene matches. CDR3 length equals 17 residues. The V gene's germline CDR1 is SGHTA and CDR2 FQGNSA.

This clonotype was detected only a few times. The chain recombines TRBV28 with TRBJ1-2, with D unclear. V lost 0 bases and J lost 4, with 9 bases in between. The V gene's germline CDR1 is MDHEN and CDR2 SYDVKM. The CDR3 extends over 14 amino acids. In nucleotides, the CDR3 is TGTGCCAGCAGTTTATGGGACCAAGCCTATGGCTACACCTTC. It codes for CASSLWDQAYGYTF.

This sequence joins TRBV19 and TRBJ2-1; 8 bases match TRBD2. The CDR3 is made up of 16 amino acids. Germline assignment: CDR1 LNHDA and CDR2 SQIVND (reference sequence). V gave up 6 bases and J gave up 7 bases; unmatched junction bases: 14. DNA of the CDR3: TGTGCCAGTAGGTTTGCGGGAGGTATGGCCTGGAATGAGCAGTTCTTC. It encodes CASRFAGGMAWNEQFF.

This clonotype was recorded many times. The chain carries TRBV7-8 and TRBJ2-5; 8 bases are a match to TRBD1. Looked up from germline, CDR1 is SGHVS and CDR2 is FQNEAQ. With V trimmed by 0 bases and J by 2 bases, 2 bases remained unmatched. There are 15 residues in the CDR3. CDR3 residues: CASSLATGVQETQYF. Written as DNA, the CDR3 is TGTGCCAGCAGCTTAGCGACAGGGGTTCAAGAGACCCAGTACTTC. The full variable domain, rest sourced from reference TRBV7-8 and TRBJ2-5, is GAGVSQSPRYKVAKRGQDVALRCDPISGHVSLFWYQQALGQGPEFLTYFQNEAQLDKSGLPSDRFFAERPEGSVSTLKIQRTQQEDSAVYLCASSLATGVQETQYFGPGTRLLVL.

V and J are TRBV2 and TRBJ2-7; TRBD1 might be the D (5 bases). The length of the CDR3 is 14 residues. CDR1 is SNHLY, CDR2 FYNNEI, per germline. Trimming removed 3 bases at V and 4 bases at J, with 13 bases between. CDR3 residues: CASSEAGFVYEQYF. The CDR3 DNA reads TGTGCCAGCAGTGAGGCAGGGTTTGTATACGAGCAGTACTTC.

This clonotype was observed a few times. CDR3 region: CASSLEPETQYF. The CDR3 DNA reads as TGTGCCAGCAGTCTTGAACCCGAGACCCAGTACTTC. The genes are TRBV12-3 or TRBV12-4 and TRBJ2-5; D uncertain. Trimming took off 5 bases at V and 5 bases at J, with 9 bases between the two ends. This CDR3 has 12 residues.

Many counts were recorded for this clonotype. The chain employs TRBV10-3 and TRBJ2-5; D not resolved. V lost 4 bases to trimming and J lost 0 bases, with 9 bases between them. Germline values: CDR1 ENHRY, CDR2 SYGVKD. This CDR3 is built from 14 residues. The chain's CDR3 is CAISGAGDQETQYF. The CDR3, as DNA: TGTGCCATCAGTGGGGCAGGCGACCAAGAGACCCAGTACTTC.

At least ten counts were recorded for this clonotype. The gene calls are TRBV2 and TRBJ2-5; perhaps TRBD1 as D (6 bases). Germline lookup yields CDR1 SNHLY and CDR2 FYNNEI. The CDR3 spans 15 residues. V lost 3 bases, J lost 5 bases, and 16 bases lay in between. For the CDR3, the DNA is TGTGCCAGCAGTGACAGGGGTACAAACGCCGAGACCCAGTACTTC. Its protein is CASSDRGTNAETQYF.

V and J are TRBV6-2 or TRBV6-3 and TRBJ2-3; TRBD2 matches 8 bases. The CDR3 spans 15 residues. With 3 bases clipped from V and 2 bases from J, the junction kept 4 bases outside the gene matches. Germline values: CDR1 MNHEY, CDR2 SVGEGT. The CDR3 coding sequence is TGTGCCAGCAGTTATACGGGAGGGTACACAGATACGCAGTATTTT. It is translated as CASSYTGGYTDTQYF.

The chain has TRBV6-2 or TRBV6-3 and TRBJ2-1, with unresolved D. Germline V gene data show CDR1 as MNHEY and CDR2 as SVGEGT. This CDR3 spans 12 amino acids. Trimming removed 2 bases from V and 6 bases from J, with 5 bases in between. The CDR3 here is CASSYNGNEQFF. Here the CDR3 DNA reads TGTGCCAGCAGTTACAACGGCAATGAGCAGTTCTTC.

This clonotype has a handful of counts. V and J are TRBV6-1 and TRBJ2-7; TRBD1 agrees at 9 bases. The germline CDR1 and CDR2 sequences are MNHNS and SASEGT. The CDR3 covers 15 residues. With 5 bases clipped from V and 5 bases from J, the junction kept 10 bases outside the gene matches. The CDR3 nucleotides are TGTGCCAGCAGTCCTACACAGGGGGCGCCCCACGAGCAGTACTTC. Its protein product is CASSPTQGAPHEQYF.

J is TRBJ2-3 and V is TRBV20-1; 14 nucleotides line up with TRBD2. Trimming cost V 5 bases and J 2 bases; bases outside gene matches: 6. The CDR3 runs 16 residues. CDR1 DFQATT and CDR2 SNEGSKA come from the germline V gene (reference sequence). The CDR3 DNA reads as TGCAGTGCTGGGGGACTAGCGGGGGCGTCCACAGATACGCAGTATTTT. The encoded protein is CSAGGLAGASTDTQYF.

In this sample, this clonotype turned up many times. The chain uses TRBV7-8 and TRBJ2-5; D is perhaps TRBD2 (6 bases). The CDR3 has 11 amino acids. The V end was cut by 11 bases, the J end by 2 bases, with 9 bases between. CDR1 and CDR2 from the germline V gene are SGHVS and FQNEAQ. Here the CDR3 reads CAGGTQETQYF. As DNA, the CDR3 is TGTGCCGGGGGGACTCAAGAGACCCAGTACTTC.

The chain uses TRBV24-1 and TRBJ2-2; 7 bases are a match to TRBD1. The germline CDR1 and CDR2 sequences are KGHDR and SFDVKD. This CDR3 contains 15 residues. J lost 4 bases, V lost 3 bases, and 4 bases had no gene match. The DNA of the CDR3 is TGTGCCACCAGTGATACGAGGACAGGCACCGGGGAGCTGTTTTTT. It codes for CATSDTRTGTGELFF.

On this clonotype: A much bigger clone sits one base away, suggesting this may be a read error. J is TRBJ2-1 and V is TRBV10-3, with D unresolved. The V end lost 5 bases, the J end lost 5 bases, and 7 bases lay between the germline ends. The CDR3 spans 12 residues. Germline V gene lookup returns CDR1 ENHRY and CDR2 SYGVKD. In DNA form, the CDR3 reads TGTGCCATCAGTTTAGCAGACAATGAGCAGTTCTTC. This codes for CAISLADNEQFF.

This clonotype has a count of ten or more. The rearrangement links TRBV4-1 to TRBJ2-5; D remains ambiguous. This CDR3 has 14 residues. Germline V CDR1 and CDR2: MGHRA, YSYEKL. Trimming took 1 base from V and 2 from J, leaving 8 bases between them. CDR3 DNA: TGCGCCAGCAGCCAAGCGCCAGGACAAGAGACCCAGTACTTC. Translation gives CASSQAPGQETQYF.

This clonotype was counted only a few times. The rearrangement joins TRBV18 to TRBJ1-2, with D maybe TRBD1 (5 bases). The CDR3 is 15 residues long. Between the trimmed V and J ends, which lost 2 bases and 4 bases, there was a span of 14 bases. CDR1 and CDR2 from the germline V gene are KGHSH and LQKENI. The CDR3 region is CASSPSRDFSYGYTF. In nucleotides, the CDR3 is TGTGCCAGCTCACCATCCAGGGATTTCTCCTATGGCTACACCTTC.

In nucleotides, the CDR3 is TGTGCCAGCAGCGTAGGGGGGCAGGATGAAAAACTGTTTTTT. It yields the protein CASSVGGQDEKLFF. This sequence joins TRBV12-3 or TRBV12-4 and TRBJ1-4; weak D call: TRBD1 (6 bases). V shed 6 bases and J shed 6 bases, with 14 bases lying between them. This CDR3 comprises 14 residues.

The chain carries TRBV10-3 and TRBJ2-2; no clear D. CDR1 and CDR2 (germline): ENHRY, SYGVKD. V gave up 0 bases and J gave up 1 base, with 0 bases separating them. The CDR3 spans 13 residues. CDR3 region: CAISESNTGELFF. The CDR3 bases are TGTGCCATCAGTGAGTCGAACACCGGGGAGCTGTTTTTT.

This clonotype was counted ten times or more. This chain connects TRBV7-2 to TRBJ2-1, with 12 bases lining up with TRBD2. This CDR3 comprises 14 residues. Losses at the gene ends were 4 bases for V and 12 bases for J; bases not matched to a gene: 7. Germline CDR1 reads SGHTA; CDR2 reads FQGNSA. The CDR3 protein is CASSSGLAGWAQFF. The CDR3 bases are TGTGCCAGCAGCTCGGGACTAGCGGGCTGGGCGCAGTTCTTC.